This TCR beta chain originates from a study of blood T cell repertoires in COVID-19. Study information: Italy, Spain and the United States were the sources of the convalescent and acute COVID-19 samples. The cDNA or gDNA used as material had been derived from T cells, B-cell-depleted T cells, or PBMCs.

In the original analysis: Estimation of nucleated cell counts relied on the amplification of reference gene primers. Only in-frame clones appear in the TCRdb table, and some are missing; sequencing was by immunoSEQ multiplex PCR. That table furnishes V, J and clone size, whereas the DNA furnished D and trimming. The repertoire consists of roughly 250,000 clones, with about 87% occurring once and the leading ten covering less than 10%. The CDR3 runs 15 residues. Germline V gene sequence: CDR1 MNHNY, CDR2 SVGAGI (reference sequence). V lost 2 bases, J lost 7 bases, and 15 bases lay in between. The source is a human donor in a cohort sampled during active COVID-19. The sample consisted of peripheral blood. The chain is built from TRBV6-6 and TRBJ2-1; a possible D gene is TRBD2 (6 bases). The CDR3 loop reads CASSYRREKGNEQFF. Here the CDR3 DNA reads TGTGCCAGCAGTTACAGGAGGGAGAAAGGGAATGAGCAGTTCTTC.